This TCR beta chain was identified during a study of blood T cell repertoires in COVID-19. Across the study: Sites in the United States, Italy and Spain provided acute and convalescent COVID-19 samples. From T cells, B-cell-depleted T cells, or PBMCs came the material, which was cDNA or gDNA.

Germline loops: CDR1 MDHEN, CDR2 SYDVKM. This CDR3 comprises 18 residues. V lost 4 bases to trimming and J lost 2 bases, with 21 bases between them. Per the authors' pipeline: Estimation of nucleated cell counts was performed using reference gene primer amplification. This table comes from immunoSEQ multiplex PCR, and its TCRdb copy is limited to in-frame clones, with some not included. The D gene and trimming were derived from the DNA, and the V and J assignments and clone size from that table. This table holds 95,000 to 120,000 clones, 81% found once. J is TRBJ1-5 and V is TRBV28; D is possibly TRBD1 (5 bases). This TCR was recovered from a man aged 50-60 years with acute or convalescent COVID-19. Material for sequencing was peripheral blood. CDR3 in amino acids: CASSSFWGEEYGNQPQHF. CDR3 in DNA: TGTGCCAGCAGTTCTTTTTGGGGGGAGGAGTATGGCAATCAGCCCCAGCATTTT.